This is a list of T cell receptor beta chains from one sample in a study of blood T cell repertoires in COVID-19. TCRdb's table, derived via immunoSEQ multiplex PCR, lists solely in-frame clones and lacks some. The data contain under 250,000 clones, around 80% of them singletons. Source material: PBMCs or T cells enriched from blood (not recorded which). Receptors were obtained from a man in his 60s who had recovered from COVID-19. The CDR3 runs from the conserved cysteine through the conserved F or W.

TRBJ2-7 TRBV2 CASGTGNFYEQYF
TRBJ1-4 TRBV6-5 CASSLEVGTNEKLFF
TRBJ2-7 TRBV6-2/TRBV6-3 CASSRGLAGAYEQYF
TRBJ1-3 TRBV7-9 CASSFNLGGVSGNTIYF
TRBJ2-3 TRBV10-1 CASRGTGGNTDTQYF
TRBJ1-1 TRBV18 CASSPREDTEAFF
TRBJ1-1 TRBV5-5 CASSTGQGLEAFF
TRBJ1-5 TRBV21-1 CASRLSKRRKEGRNSNQPQHF
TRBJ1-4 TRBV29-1 CSVQVGGIEKLFF
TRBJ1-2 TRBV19 CASSIVAGTGLNGYTF
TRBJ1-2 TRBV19 CASSRGQPANYGYTF
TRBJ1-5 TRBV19 CASSNQGGYNQPQHF
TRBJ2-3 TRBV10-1 CASSESALGGTQYF
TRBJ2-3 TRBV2 CASISGLAGPRTTDTQYF
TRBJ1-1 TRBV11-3 CASSTGQVNTEAFF
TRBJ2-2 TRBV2 CASRTGLATNTGELFF
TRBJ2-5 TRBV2 CASSEAQGADETQYF
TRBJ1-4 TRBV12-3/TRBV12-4 CASSSQQGVKLFF
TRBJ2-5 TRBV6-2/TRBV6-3 CASSSGPYGETQYF
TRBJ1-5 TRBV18 CASSPPGGEGQPQHF
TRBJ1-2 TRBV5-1 CASSLPRMNSYTF
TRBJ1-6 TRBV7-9 CASSSTASPLHF
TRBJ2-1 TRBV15 CATSRDAPLAGVLSSYNEQFF
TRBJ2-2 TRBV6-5 CASSYLQGVNGELFF
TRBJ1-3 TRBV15 CATSRDRGNTIYF
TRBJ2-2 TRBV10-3 CAMGSREASGELFF
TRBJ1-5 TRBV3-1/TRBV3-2 CASSQSGDGNQPQHF
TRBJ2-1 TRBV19 CASSMIETGGENLNEQFF
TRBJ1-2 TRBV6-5 CASSPDRAYGYTF
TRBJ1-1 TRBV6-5 CASHTGTGSAFF
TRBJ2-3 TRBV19 CASRGLAKGGDTQYF
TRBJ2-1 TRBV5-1 CASSLKTGRHNEQFF
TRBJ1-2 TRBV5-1 CASSSGTGGALQGYTF
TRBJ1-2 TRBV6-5 CASTRTGQDGYTF
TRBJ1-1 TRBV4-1 CASMRAEAGGDTEAFF
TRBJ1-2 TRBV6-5 CASSNAGTGGYGYTF
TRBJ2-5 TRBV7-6 CASRGTSGGETQYF
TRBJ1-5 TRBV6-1 CASSDRGFTQPQHF
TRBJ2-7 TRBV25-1 CATGWAGNLAYEQYF
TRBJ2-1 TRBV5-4 CASGKEGAWFF
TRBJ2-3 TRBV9 CASSSPGSADTQYF
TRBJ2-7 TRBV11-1 CASSPLGVRGLGEQYF
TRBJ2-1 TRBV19 CASSPRGTGSSYNEQFF
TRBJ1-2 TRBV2 CASSEGLGIYGYTF
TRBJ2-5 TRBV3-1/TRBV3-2 CASSHRTSGGALETQYF
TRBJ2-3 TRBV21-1 CASSRMWAVYDTQYF
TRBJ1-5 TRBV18 CASSPEGGAIQPQHF
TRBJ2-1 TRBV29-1 CSVMKGAIDEQFF
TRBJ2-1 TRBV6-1 CASSWTPYNEQFF
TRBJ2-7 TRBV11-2 CASSPRPGTGGNEQYF
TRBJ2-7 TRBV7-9 CASSTGTGPYEQYF
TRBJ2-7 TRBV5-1 CASSGTGFYEQYF